This entry is about one T cell receptor (beta chain). The sample comes from a study of blood T cell repertoires in COVID-19. Study-wide context: The origin of the acute and convalescent COVID-19 samples was the United States, Italy and Spain. In each case, the material was cDNA or gDNA derived from T cells, B-cell-depleted T cells, or PBMCs.

Per the authors' pipeline: Cell counts per sample came from amplifying reference gene primers. Sequencing used immunoSEQ multiplex PCR; TCRdb keeps in-frame clones, though not all of them. V, J and clone size were drawn from that table, and D and trimming were deduced from the DNA. The sample records about 60,000 clones, roughly 74% being singletons. The sequenced sample consisted of peripheral blood. This receptor was obtained from a human donor in a cohort sampled during active COVID-19.

The CDR3 region is CASSIDHPGTQYF. CDR3 nucleotide sequence: TGTGCCAGTAGTATAGATCACCCAGGGACCCAGTACTTC. V is TRBV19 and J is TRBJ2-5; D unclear. Germline V gene lookup returns CDR1 LNHDA and CDR2 SQIVND (reference sequence). The V gene lost 0 bases and the J gene lost 7 bases, with 9 bases spanning the gap. The CDR3 totals 13 residues. The variable domain in full, with the rest retrieved from reference TRBV19 and TRBJ2-5, is DGGITQSPKYLFRKEGQNVTLSCEQNLNHDAMYWYRQDPGQGLRLIYYSQIVNDFQKGDIAEGYSVSREKKESFPLTVTSAQKNPTAFYLCASSIDHPGTQYFGPGTRLLVL.